This TCR beta chain was sequenced for a study of CD8 T cells in ankylosing spondylitis. Each CDR3 protein gets one entry after TCRdb re-called the 5' RACE reads with MiXCR. The data hold 30,000 or so distinct CDR3 sequences, with 5.3% observed a single time. Losses at the gene ends were 4 bases for V and 0 bases for J; bases not matched to a gene: 9. This CDR3 has 17 amino acids. The germline V gene encodes CDR1 SGDLS and CDR2 YYNGEE. This clonotype was observed many times. This TCR was recovered from a female donor with ankylosing spondylitis or in good health (not recorded which). The specimen was blood, either unsorted or a sorted T cell fraction (not recorded which). V gene TRBV9 combines with J gene TRBJ1-4, with 7 positions matching TRBD1. The CDR3 DNA is TGTGCCAGCAGCACACGGACAGGAGCGACAACTAATGAAAAACTGTTTTTT. It yields the protein CASSTRTGATTNEKLFF.